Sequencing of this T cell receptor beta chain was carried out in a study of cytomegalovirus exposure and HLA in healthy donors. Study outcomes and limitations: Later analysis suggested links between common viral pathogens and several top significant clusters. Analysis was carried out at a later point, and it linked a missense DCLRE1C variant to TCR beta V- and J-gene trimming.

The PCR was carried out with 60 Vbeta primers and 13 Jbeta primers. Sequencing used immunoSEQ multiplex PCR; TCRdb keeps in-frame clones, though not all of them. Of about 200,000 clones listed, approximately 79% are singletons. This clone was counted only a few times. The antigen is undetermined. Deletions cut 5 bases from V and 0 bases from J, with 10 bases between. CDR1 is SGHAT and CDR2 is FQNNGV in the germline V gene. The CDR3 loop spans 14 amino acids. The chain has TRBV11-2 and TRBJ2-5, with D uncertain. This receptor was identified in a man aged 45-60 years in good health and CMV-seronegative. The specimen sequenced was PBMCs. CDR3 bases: TGTGCCAGCAGCACTCTCTCCTACCAAGAGACCCAGTACTTC. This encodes CASSTLSYQETQYF.